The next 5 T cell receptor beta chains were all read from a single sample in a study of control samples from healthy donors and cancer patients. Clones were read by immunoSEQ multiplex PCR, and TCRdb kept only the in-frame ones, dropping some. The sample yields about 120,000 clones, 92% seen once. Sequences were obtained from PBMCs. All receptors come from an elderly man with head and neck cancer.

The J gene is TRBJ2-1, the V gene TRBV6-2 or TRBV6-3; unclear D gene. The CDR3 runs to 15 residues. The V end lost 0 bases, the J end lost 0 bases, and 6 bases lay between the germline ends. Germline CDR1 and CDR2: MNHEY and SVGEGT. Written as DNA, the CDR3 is TGTGCCAGCAGTTACTCCCAGAACTCCTACAATGAGCAGTTCTTC. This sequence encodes CASSYSQNSYNEQFF.

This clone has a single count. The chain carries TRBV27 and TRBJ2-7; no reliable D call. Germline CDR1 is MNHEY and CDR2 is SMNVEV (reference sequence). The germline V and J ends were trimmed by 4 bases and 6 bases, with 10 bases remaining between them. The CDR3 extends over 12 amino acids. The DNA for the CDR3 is TGTGCCAGCAGTTCAAGGAGTCCCGAGCAGTACTTC. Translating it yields CASSSRSPEQYF.

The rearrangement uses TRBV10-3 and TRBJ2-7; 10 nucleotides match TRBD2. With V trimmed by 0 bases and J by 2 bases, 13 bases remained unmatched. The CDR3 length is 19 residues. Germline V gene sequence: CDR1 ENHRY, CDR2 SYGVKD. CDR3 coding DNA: TGTGCCATCAGTGAGTCGACTCGGACTAGCGGCCGCTCGCCCTACGAGCAGTACTTC. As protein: CAISESTRTSGRSPYEQYF.

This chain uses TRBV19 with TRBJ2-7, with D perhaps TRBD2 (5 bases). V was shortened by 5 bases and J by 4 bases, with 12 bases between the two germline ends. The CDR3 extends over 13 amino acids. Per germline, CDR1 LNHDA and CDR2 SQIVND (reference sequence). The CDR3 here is CASSPGGVYEQYF. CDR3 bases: TGTGCCAGTAGTCCTGGAGGAGTTTACGAGCAGTACTTC.

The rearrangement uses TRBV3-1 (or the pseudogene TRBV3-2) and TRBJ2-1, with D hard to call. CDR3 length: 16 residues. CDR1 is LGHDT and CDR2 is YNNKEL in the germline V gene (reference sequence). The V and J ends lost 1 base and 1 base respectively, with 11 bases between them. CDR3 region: CASSQVPSRSYNEQFF. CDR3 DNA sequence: TGTGCCAGCAGCCAAGTTCCGTCTAGGTCCTACAATGAGCAGTTCTTC.